The clone carrying this T cell receptor beta chain has ten or more counts. Its antigen is as yet unknown. The data derive from a study of CD8 T cells in ankylosing spondylitis. Whole-study results and caveats: Relatively rare in peripheral blood, disease-linked clones were also CD8+.

A quantitative 5'-RACE method, one with molecular barcodes, was used to make TCR beta libraries. TCRdb processed the 5' RACE reads anew with MiXCR; each CDR3 protein has one entry. The top ten hold around 4% of the sample, which has fewer than 200,000 distinct CDR3 sequences, about 20% seen once. The sequencing sample was made of blood, either unsorted or a sorted T cell fraction (not recorded which). The clonotype comes from a male donor aged 5 to 30 with ankylosing spondylitis or in good health (not recorded which).

The CDR3 bases are TGTGCCAGCAGTTTCCTTACTAGCACCGGGGAGCTGTTTTTT. Translated: CASSFLTSTGELFF. V is TRBV27 and J is TRBJ2-2, with D perhaps TRBD2 (5 bases). The CDR3 has 14 residues. The germline CDR1 and CDR2 sequences are MNHEY and SMNVEV (reference sequence). V lost 3 bases to trimming and J lost 4 bases, with 9 bases between them.